What follows is one T cell receptor (beta chain) and its context. Its recognized antigen is unknown. No base quality values were provided; no much bigger clone lies one nucleotide off. This entry comes from a study of T cell responses to AZD1222 COVID-19 vaccine (dated by TCRdb to about 2021). In the study overall: AZD1222 recipients whose second dose came at about 4 weeks and those whose second dose came at about 12 weeks were combined into one group, since spike-specific TCR depth and breadth did not differ between the two schedules. A total of 240 or so trial participants underwent TCR sequencing, of whom 207 had received two doses of AZD1222 and 26 had received two doses of the MenACWY control vaccine. Trial participants were enrolled by age into 18-55, 56-69 and 70-plus year subgroups, with around 150, 28 and 57 TCR-sequenced participants respectively. What the authors observed across the whole study: Conclusions about previously exposed vaccinees were limited because only a handful of AZD1222 recipients were SARS-CoV-2 seropositive at baseline. Most participants were white British and females outnumbered males, and the authors suggested that clonal diversity may have been underestimated. In the small 56-69-year group, the increase in depth fell short of significance, most likely because of low power. After two AZD1222 doses, spike-specific TCR breadth and depth were significantly higher than at day 0 and than in MenACWY recipients. Epitopes outside the regions mutated in the B.1.351 and B.1.1.7 variants were reportedly recognized by nearly half of the unique spike-specific TCRs. CD4 TCRs associated with the vaccine covered the entire spike protein, and the dominant responses were in regions 160-218 and 743-854. Because no samples from the day 14 peak response were available, repertoires could be characterized only after the peak T cell response.

In the paper's terms, the time point label means: baseline before first vaccination. Samples from vaccinated people were obtained from the UK trials COV001 and COV002, which included a single-blind randomized controlled phase 2/3 trial of AZD1222 (ChAdOx1 nCoV-19) in healthy adults. Trial participant PBMC samples were collected at day 0 and day 28 after the second dose for TCRbeta chain sequencing. The CDR3 regions of human TCRbeta chains were subjected to immunosequencing. Per the source publication's procedure: TCRs in the repertoires were compared against a reference library of SARS-CoV-2-specific TCRs that had been generated with the MIRA antigen-specificity platform. Breadth was defined as the fraction of unique TCRs that were SARS-CoV-2-associated, and depth was defined as the fraction of total T cells that were SARS-CoV-2-associated. Using the MIRA data, each spike-specific TCR was assigned both to the spike region to which the TCR was reactive and to a CD4 or CD8 class. Log10-transformed breadth and depth values were compared by one-way ANOVA with Sidak's multiple comparisons tests. As stored in TCRdb, this immuneACCESS dataset retains in-frame rearrangements with V and J assigned. A fraction of the clones does not appear; measured against another copy, unresolved V genes explain less than half of the discrepancy, and the remainder lacks a known reason. V and J calls and clone size are copied from that table; D and trimming were computed from the DNA. The sample includes 150,000 or so clones, with under 95% observed a single time. The ten largest account for 1.5% to 2% of the sample.

The germline ends are 9 bases apart after V is trimmed by 1 base and J by 2 bases. The CDR3 spans 14 residues, from the cysteine through the phenylalanine. Of the read, only the CDR3 DNA is kept; its 42 bases are in frame from base 1. Based on the germline V gene, the CDR1 and CDR2 sequences are SGHAT and FQNNGV. The sequence was collected from an adult in good health. The sequencing here drew on peripheral blood, taken on day 0 of AZD1222 vaccination. This chain is built from TRBV11-2 and TRBJ2-7; perhaps TRBD2 is the D gene, with 6 bases matching. The CDR3 corresponds to CASSLAGLTYEQYF. The DNA reads as follows: TGTGCCAGCAGCTTAGCTGGACTAACCTACGAGCAGTACTTC.